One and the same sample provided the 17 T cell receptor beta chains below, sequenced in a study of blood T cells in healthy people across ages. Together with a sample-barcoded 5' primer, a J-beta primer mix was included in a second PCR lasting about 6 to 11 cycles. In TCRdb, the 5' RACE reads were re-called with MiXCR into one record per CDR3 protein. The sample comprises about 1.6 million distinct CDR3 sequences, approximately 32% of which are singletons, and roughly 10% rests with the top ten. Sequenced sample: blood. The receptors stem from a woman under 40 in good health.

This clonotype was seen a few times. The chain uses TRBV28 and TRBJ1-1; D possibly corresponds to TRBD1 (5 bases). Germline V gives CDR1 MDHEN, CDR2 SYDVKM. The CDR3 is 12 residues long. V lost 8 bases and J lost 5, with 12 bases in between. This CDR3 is CASYARGTEAFF. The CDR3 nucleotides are TGTGCCAGCTATGCCCGGGGGACTGAAGCTTTCTTT.

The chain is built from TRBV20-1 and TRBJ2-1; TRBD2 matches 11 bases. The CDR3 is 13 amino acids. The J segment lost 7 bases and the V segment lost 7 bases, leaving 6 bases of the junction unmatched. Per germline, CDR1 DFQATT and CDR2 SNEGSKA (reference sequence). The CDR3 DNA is TGCAGTGTCCCGGCTAGCGGGAGGAATGAGCAGTTCTTC. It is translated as CSVPASGRNEQFF.

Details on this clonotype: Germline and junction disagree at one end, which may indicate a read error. The CDR3 DNA sequence: TGTGTCAGCAGCTTGACTAGCGGGGGCCGCGGTGAGCAGTTCTTC. Translating gives CVSSLTSGGRGEQFF. The chain employs TRBV7-2 and TRBJ2-1, with 12 positions matching TRBD2. The germline V gene has CDR1 SGHTA and CDR2 FQGNSA. This CDR3 is 15 amino acids long.

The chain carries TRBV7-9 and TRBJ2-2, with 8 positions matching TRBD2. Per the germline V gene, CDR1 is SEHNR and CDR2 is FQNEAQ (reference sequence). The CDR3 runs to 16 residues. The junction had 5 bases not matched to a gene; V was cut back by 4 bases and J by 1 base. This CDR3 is CASSSLLAENTGELFF. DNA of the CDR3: TGTGCCAGCAGCTCCCTACTAGCGGAGAACACCGGGGAGCTGTTTTTT.

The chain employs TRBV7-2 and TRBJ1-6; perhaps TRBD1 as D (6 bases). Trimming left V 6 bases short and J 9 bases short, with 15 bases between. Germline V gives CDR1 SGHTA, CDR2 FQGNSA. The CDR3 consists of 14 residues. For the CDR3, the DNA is TGTGCCAGCAGACAGGGCAATAAGGGTTCACCCCTCCACTTT. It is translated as CASRQGNKGSPLHF.

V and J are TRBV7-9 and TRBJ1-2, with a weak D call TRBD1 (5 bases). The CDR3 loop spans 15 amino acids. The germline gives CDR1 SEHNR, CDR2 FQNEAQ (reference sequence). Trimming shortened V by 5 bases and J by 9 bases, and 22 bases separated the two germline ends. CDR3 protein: CASSHRDSQPGRYTF. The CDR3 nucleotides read TGTGCCAGCAGCCACCGGGACTCTCAACCGGGGCGCTACACCTTC.

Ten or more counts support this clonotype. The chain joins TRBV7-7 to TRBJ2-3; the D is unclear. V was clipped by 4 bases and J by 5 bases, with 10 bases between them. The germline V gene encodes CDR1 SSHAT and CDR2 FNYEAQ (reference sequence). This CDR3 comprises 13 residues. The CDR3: CASSYTQRDTQYF. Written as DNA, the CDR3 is TGTGCCAGCAGCTACACACAGCGAGATACGCAGTATTTT.

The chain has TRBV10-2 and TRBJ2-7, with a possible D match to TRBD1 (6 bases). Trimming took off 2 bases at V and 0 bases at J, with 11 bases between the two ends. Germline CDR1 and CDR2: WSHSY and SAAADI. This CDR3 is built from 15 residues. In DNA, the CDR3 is TGCGCCAGCAGTGAGCGAGGGGGTTTCTCCTACGAGCAGTACTTC. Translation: CASSERGGFSYEQYF.

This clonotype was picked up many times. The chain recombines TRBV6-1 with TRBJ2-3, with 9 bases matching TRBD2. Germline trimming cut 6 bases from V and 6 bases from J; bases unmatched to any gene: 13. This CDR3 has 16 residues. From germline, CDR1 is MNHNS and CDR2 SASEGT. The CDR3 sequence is CASREGLAQVGDTQYF. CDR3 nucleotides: TGTGCCAGCAGGGAGGGACTAGCTCAGGTCGGGGATACGCAGTATTTT.

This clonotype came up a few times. The CDR3 here is CAWRQPNYGYTF. The CDR3 nucleotides are TGTGCCTGGAGACAGCCGAACTATGGCTACACCTTC. The V gene is TRBV30, the J gene TRBJ1-2; no reliable D call. The CDR3 contains 12 residues. The V and J ends lost 3 bases and 2 bases respectively, with 7 bases between them. Germline CDR1 reads GTSNPN; CDR2 reads SVGIG (reference sequence).

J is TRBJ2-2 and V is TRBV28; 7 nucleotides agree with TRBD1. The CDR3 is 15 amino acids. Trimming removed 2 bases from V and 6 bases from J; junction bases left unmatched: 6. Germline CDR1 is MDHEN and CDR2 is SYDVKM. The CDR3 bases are TGTGCCAGCAGTTTACGGACAGGCGTTGCCGGGGAGCTGTTTTTT. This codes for CASSLRTGVAGELFF.

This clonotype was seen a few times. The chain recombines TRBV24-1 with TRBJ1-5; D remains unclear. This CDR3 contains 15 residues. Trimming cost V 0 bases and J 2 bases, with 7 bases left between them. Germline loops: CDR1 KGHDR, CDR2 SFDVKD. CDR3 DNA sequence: TGTGCCACCAGTGATTTGGGGCAGCGCAATCAGCCCCAGCATTTT. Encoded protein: CATSDLGQRNQPQHF.

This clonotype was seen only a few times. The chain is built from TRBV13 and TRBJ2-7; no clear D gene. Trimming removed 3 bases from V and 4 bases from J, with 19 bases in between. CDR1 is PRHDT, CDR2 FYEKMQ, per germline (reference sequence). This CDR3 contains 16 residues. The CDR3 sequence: CASSFRASERAYEQYF. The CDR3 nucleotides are TGTGCCAGCAGCTTTAGGGCCAGTGAAAGGGCATACGAGCAGTACTTC.

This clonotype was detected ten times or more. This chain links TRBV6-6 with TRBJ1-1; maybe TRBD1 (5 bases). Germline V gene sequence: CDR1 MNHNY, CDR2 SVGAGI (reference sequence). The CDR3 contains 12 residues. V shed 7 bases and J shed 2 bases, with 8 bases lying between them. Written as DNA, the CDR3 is TGTGCCAGCAAAGGGGTAAACACTGAAGCTTTCTTT. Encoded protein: CASKGVNTEAFF.

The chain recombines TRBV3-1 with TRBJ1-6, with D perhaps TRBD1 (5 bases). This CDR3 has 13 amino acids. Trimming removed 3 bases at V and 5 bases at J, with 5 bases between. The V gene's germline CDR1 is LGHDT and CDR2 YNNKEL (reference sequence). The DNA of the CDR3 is TGTGCCAGCAGCCACAGGGATAATTCACCCCTCCACTTT. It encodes CASSHRDNSPLHF.

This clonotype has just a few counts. The CDR3: CASSHGGFEQFF. The CDR3 region has the DNA TGCGCCAGCAGCCACGGGGGCTTTGAGCAGTTCTTC. This rearrangement joins TRBV4-1 to TRBJ2-1; either TRBD1 or TRBD2 may fit D (6 bases each). Germline CDR1 reads MGHRA; CDR2 reads YSYEKL. The CDR3 totals 12 residues. The V end lost 3 bases, the J end lost 9 bases, and 9 bases lay between the germline ends.

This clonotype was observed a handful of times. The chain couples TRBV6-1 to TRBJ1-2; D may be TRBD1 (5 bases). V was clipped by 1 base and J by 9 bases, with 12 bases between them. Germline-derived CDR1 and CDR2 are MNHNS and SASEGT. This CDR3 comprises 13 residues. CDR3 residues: CASSEGARGSYTF. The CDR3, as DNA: TGTGCCAGCAGTGAAGGCGCGAGGGGCAGCTACACCTTC.